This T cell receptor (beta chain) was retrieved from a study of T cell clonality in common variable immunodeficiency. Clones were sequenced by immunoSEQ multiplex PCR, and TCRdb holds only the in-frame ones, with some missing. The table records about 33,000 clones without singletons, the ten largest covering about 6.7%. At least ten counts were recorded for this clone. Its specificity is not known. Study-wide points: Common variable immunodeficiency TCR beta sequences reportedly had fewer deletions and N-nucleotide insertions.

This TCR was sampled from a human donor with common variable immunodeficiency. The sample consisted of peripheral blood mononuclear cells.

The part of the CDR3 DNA that was read is TGTGCCAGCAAGGGCACGGCCGGTGATGAAAAA. Protein sequence: CASKGTAGDEK. The whole CDR3 is CASKGTAGDEKLFF. The genes are TRBV7-8 and TRBJ1-4, with unresolved D. The sequence runs out 3 residues before the end of the CDR3; the remainder is reconstructed from the germline J gene. The CDR3 loop spans 14 amino acids. V gave up 7 bases and J gave up 6 bases, with 15 bases separating them. The V gene's germline CDR1 is SGHVS and CDR2 FQNEAQ.